A selection of T cell receptor beta chains follows, all from one sample in a study of blood T cell repertoires in COVID-19. TCRdb keeps only in-frame clones here, not all; method: immunoSEQ multiplex PCR. The repertoire holds about 100,000 clones, with about 85% as singletons. The source material was peripheral blood. The source of these receptors is a man aged 50 or older with active COVID-19. Each CDR3 is given with its conserved first and last residue. Fields, in order: V gene, clone size, CDR3 protein. Size is stated for part of the rows, as once, few or many counts, or as a class when the clone is expanded.

TRBV12-5 | . | CASGLVQGIATGANVLTF
TRBV7-2 | . | CASSLSRGSEAFF
TRBV3-1/TRBV3-2 | . | CASSLRGIYEQYF
TRBV25-1 | . | CASTQGLNNSPLHF
TRBV25-1 | few | CASSEGQGIAGNTIYF
TRBV5-5 | . | CASSFLLAVRTQYF
TRBV20-1 | once | CSARTGSGYTF
TRBV14 | . | CASSQDRGAADTQYF
TRBV5-6 | few | CASRPTGASGYTF
TRBV7-9 | . | CASSFWQNTEAFF
TRBV3-1/TRBV3-2 | . | CASSQGSRTEAFF
TRBV6-6 | . | CASSSRHSNQPQHF
TRBV5-4 | . | CASSFTGTGNGAEAFF
TRBV5-1 | once | CASSSSGITTDTQYF
TRBV11-2 | . | CASSLVAGPDYGYTF
TRBV28 | . | CASFQGARDTQYF
TRBV7-8 | . | CASSLVAAAAFYGYTF
TRBV7-2 | . | CASSLYGGYNEQFF